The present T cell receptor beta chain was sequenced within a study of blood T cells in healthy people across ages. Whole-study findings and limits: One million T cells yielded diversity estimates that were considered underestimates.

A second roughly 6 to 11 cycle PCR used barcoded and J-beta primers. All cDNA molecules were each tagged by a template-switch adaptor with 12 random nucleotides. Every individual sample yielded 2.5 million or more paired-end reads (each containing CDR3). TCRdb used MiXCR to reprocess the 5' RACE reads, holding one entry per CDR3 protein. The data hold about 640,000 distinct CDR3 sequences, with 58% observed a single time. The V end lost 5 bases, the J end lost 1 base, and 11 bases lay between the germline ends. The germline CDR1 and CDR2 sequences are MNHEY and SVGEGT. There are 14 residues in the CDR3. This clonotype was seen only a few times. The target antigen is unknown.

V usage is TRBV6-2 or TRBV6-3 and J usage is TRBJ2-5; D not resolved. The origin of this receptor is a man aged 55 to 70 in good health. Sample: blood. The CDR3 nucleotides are TGTGCCAGCAGTACGACGACACGCCAAGAGACCCAGTACTTC. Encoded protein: CASSTTTRQETQYF.